A single sample gave rise to the 18 T cell receptor beta chains below, sequenced in a study of cytomegalovirus exposure and HLA in healthy donors. This PCR relied on a set of 60 Vbeta primers and 13 Jbeta primers. Only in-frame clones appear in the TCRdb table, and some are missing; sequencing was by immunoSEQ multiplex PCR. Among around 140,000 clones listed, 70% to 80% were seen once. The specimen was PBMCs. The source of these receptors is a female donor in good health and CMV-seronegative.

The chain combines TRBV28 with TRBJ2-2, with a possible D match to TRBD2 (6 bases). Germline values: CDR1 MDHEN, CDR2 SYDVKM. The CDR3 spans 14 residues. Deletions cut 9 bases from V and 3 bases from J, with 14 bases between. The DNA of the CDR3 is TGTGCCAGTATCCTCCCGGGGGACACCGGGGAGCTGTTTTTT. Amino acid sequence: CASILPGDTGELFF.

The chain uses TRBV4-2 and TRBJ2-1, with 10 nucleotides matching TRBD2. The CDR3 is made up of 16 amino acids. After removal of 4 bases from V and 0 bases from J, the junction contained 3 bases not matched to a gene. Germline assignment: CDR1 LGHNA and CDR2 YNFKEQ. CDR3 sequence (DNA): TGTGCCAGCAGCCCACTAGCGGGGAGCTCCTACAATGAGCAGTTCTTC. As protein: CASSPLAGSSYNEQFF.

This clone is a singleton in its sample. This rearrangement joins TRBV11-2 to TRBJ1-4, with a weak D call TRBD1 (5 bases). Trimming removed 0 bases at V and 7 bases at J, with 18 bases between. The CDR3 is made up of 17 amino acids. Germline V CDR1 and CDR2: SGHAT, FQNNGV. The CDR3 DNA sequence: TGTGCCAGCAGCTTAGACCCTGTGGGGGGGGTGGGTGAAAAACTGTTTTTT. This sequence encodes CASSLDPVGGVGEKLFF.

The chain couples TRBV19 to TRBJ1-1; perhaps TRBD1 as D (6 bases). CDR1 is LNHDA and CDR2 is SQIVND in the germline V gene (reference sequence). V was trimmed by 3 bases and J by 4 bases, leaving 18 bases between them. This CDR3 spans 16 amino acids. The CDR3 DNA is TGTGCCAGTAGTATTTCCCGCGTCGGACAGTCCACTGAAGCTTTCTTT. Its protein product is CASSISRVGQSTEAFF. Full variable domain (missing parts from reference TRBV19 and TRBJ1-1): DGGITQSPKYLFRKEGQNVTLSCEQNLNHDAMYWYRQDPGQGLRLIYYSQIVNDFQKGDIAEGYSVSREKKESFPLTVTSAQKNPTAFYLCASSISRVGQSTEAFFGQGTRLTVV.

The rearrangement links TRBV2 to TRBJ1-2; D possibly corresponds to TRBD1 (6 bases). The CDR3 contains 15 residues. CDR1 and CDR2 (germline): SNHLY, FYNNEI. Trimming removed 6 bases from V and 4 bases from J, with 18 bases in between. The CDR3 loop reads CASSQIKGGGYGYTF. DNA for the CDR3: TGTGCCAGCAGCCAAATAAAAGGGGGGGGCTATGGCTACACCTTC.

The chain recombines TRBV6-8 with TRBJ2-5, with a weak D call TRBD1 (6 bases). CDR1 is MNHGY and CDR2 is SAAAGT in the germline V gene. The CDR3 contains 15 residues. The germline V and J ends were trimmed by 9 bases and 2 bases, with 19 bases remaining between them. DNA for the CDR3: TGTGCCAGGGGGGTCAGGGACACGAGTCAAGAGACCCAGTACTTC. Its translation: CARGVRDTSQETQYF.

V gene TRBV25-1 combines with J gene TRBJ2-5; possibly TRBD1 for D (7 bases). The end of the DNA aligns better with TRBJ2-7, so the J call may be wrong. The germline V gene encodes CDR1 MGHDK and CDR2 SYGVNS. The CDR3 runs 15 residues. The CDR3 region is CASSESAGGQYEQYF. Here the CDR3 DNA reads TGTGCCAGCAGTGAATCTGCAGGGGGGCAGTACGAGCAGTACTTC.

The chain carries TRBV6-5 and TRBJ2-7; D may be TRBD1 (7 bases). Per the germline V gene, CDR1 is MNHEY and CDR2 is SVGAGI. Deletions cut 1 base from V and 7 bases from J, with 17 bases between. The CDR3 consists of 15 residues. The chain's CDR3 is CASSYYLGRGDEQYF. CDR3 bases: TGTGCCAGCAGTTACTATCTTGGCAGGGGGGATGAGCAGTACTTC.

This chain uses TRBV27 with TRBJ2-7; 7 positions match TRBD1. Per the germline V gene, CDR1 is MNHEY and CDR2 is SMNVEV (reference sequence). The CDR3 sequence is 11 residues long. The J segment lost 5 bases and the V segment lost 9 bases, leaving 4 bases of the junction unmatched. The CDR3 DNA reads TGTGCCAGTTTGGACAGGCACGAGCAGTACTTC. Translation gives CASLDRHEQYF.

The V and J genes are TRBV7-8 and TRBJ2-1; 11 nucleotides line up with TRBD2. From germline, CDR1 is SGHVS and CDR2 FQNEAQ. CDR3 length: 15 residues. Unmatched junction bases numbered 9, after V lost 6 bases and J lost 8 bases. The CDR3 DNA reads TGTGCCAGCAGGAAACTAGCGGGAGCTTCGGATGAGCAGTTCTTC. Translating it yields CASRKLAGASDEQFF.

The chain is built from TRBV19 and TRBJ2-3, with D maybe TRBD1 (5 bases). The CDR3 is 13 residues long. Deletions cut 3 bases from V and 4 bases from J, with 8 bases between. Germline values: CDR1 LNHDA, CDR2 SQIVND (reference sequence). The CDR3 region has the DNA TGTGCCAGTAGTATCGACAGTCCAGATACGCAGTATTTT. Its translation is CASSIDSPDTQYF.

This chain uses TRBV7-3 with TRBJ2-5; 10 bases align to TRBD2. Germline V gene data show CDR1 as SGHTA and CDR2 as FQGTGA. The CDR3 runs to 17 residues. V lost 5 bases and J lost 5; bases outside the gene matches: 14. In nucleotides, the CDR3 is TGTGCCAGCAGCCCCCCTAGCGGGAGAAGGGTGATGGAGACCCAGTACTTC. Its translation: CASSPPSGRRVMETQYF.

This chain links TRBV27 with TRBJ2-5; D is possibly TRBD1 (8 bases). Germline lookup yields CDR1 MNHEY and CDR2 SMNVEV (reference sequence). CDR3 length: 14 amino acids. Trimming took 7 bases from V and 11 from J, leaving 23 bases between them. The CDR3 sequence: CASTPSRQGREQYF. Here the CDR3 DNA reads TGTGCCAGCACCCCGTCCCGACAGGGGCGGGAGCAGTACTTC.

Turning to this clone: At the DNA level, this CDR3 is encoded by other sequences in the same sample as well. The J gene is TRBJ2-7, the V gene TRBV14; 7 bases line up with TRBD1. The junction had 9 bases not matched to a gene; V was cut back by 1 base and J by 6 bases. The length of the CDR3 is 15 residues. Germline V gene data show CDR1 as SGHDN and CDR2 as FVKESK. DNA of the CDR3: TGTGCCAGCAGCCAAGCGGGACAGAGGGCCTCCGAGCAGTACTTC. Protein: CASSQAGQRASEQYF.

The V and J genes are TRBV4-2 and TRBJ2-1, with D possibly matching TRBD2 (5 bases). Trimming left V 0 bases short and J 2 bases short, with 8 bases between. Germline V gene data show CDR1 as LGHNA and CDR2 as YNFKEQ. The CDR3 spans 15 residues. CDR3 in DNA: TGTGCCAGCAGCCAAGAGGCTAGCCCCTACAATGAGCAGTTCTTC. Its protein product is CASSQEASPYNEQFF.

The chain links TRBV27 to TRBJ2-1; 11 bases match TRBD2. With V trimmed by 8 bases and J by 7 bases, 7 bases remained unmatched. CDR1 is MNHEY and CDR2 is SMNVEV in the germline V gene (reference sequence). The CDR3 has 14 amino acids. DNA for the CDR3: TGTGCCAGCTCGGAGACTAGCGGGATAAATGAGCAGTTCTTC. Protein: CASSETSGINEQFF.

The chain links TRBV6-1 to TRBJ1-2, with a tentative D call TRBD1 (6 bases). V was shortened by 2 bases and J by 4 bases, with 17 bases between the two germline ends. Germline V gene sequence: CDR1 MNHNS, CDR2 SASEGT. The CDR3 is 16 amino acids. CDR3 region: CASSERHPGQTYGYTF. For the CDR3, the DNA is TGTGCCAGCAGTGAACGGCATCCGGGACAAACCTATGGCTACACCTTC.

The genes are TRBV28 and TRBJ2-7; possible D gene TRBD1, 6 bases. The germline gives CDR1 MDHEN, CDR2 SYDVKM. Trimming took 6 bases from V and 5 from J, leaving 23 bases between them. The CDR3 is 16 residues long. For the CDR3, the DNA is TGTGCCAGCAGCCACACCTTGGGGGCCTTGGGCCACGAGCAGTACTTC. Residues: CASSHTLGALGHEQYF.